Shown below are 9 T cell receptor beta chains from a single sample sequenced in a study of CD8 T cells in Susac syndrome. RNA amounts of about 0.45 to 1 ug underwent reverse transcription with random hexamers. TCRdb used MiXCR to reprocess the immunoSEQ multiplex PCR reads, holding one entry per CDR3 protein. The profile shows 150,000 to 200,000 distinct CDR3 sequences, less than 95% of them singletons. Material: CD4+ T cells from PBMCs. The receptor set was obtained from a human donor in good health.

The count of this clonotype is one. The V gene is TRBV20-1, the J gene TRBJ2-3, with D unclear. The CDR3 contains 13 residues. Per the germline V gene, CDR1 is DFQATT and CDR2 is SNEGSKA (reference sequence). V gave up 1 base and J gave up 2 bases, with 7 bases separating them. CDR3 nucleotides: TGCAGTGCTAGAGTCGCGACCACAGATACGCAGTATTTT. The encoded protein is CSARVATTDTQYF.

CDR3 in DNA: TGCGCCAGCAGCTTTCTAGCGGGAGTGGATAATGAGCAGTTCTTC. This gives the protein CASSFLAGVDNEQFF. The chain combines TRBV5-1 with TRBJ2-1; 10 bases line up with TRBD2. The germline V gene has CDR1 SGHRS and CDR2 YFSETQ. The CDR3 is 15 residues long. The J segment lost 7 bases and the V segment lost 2 bases, leaving 6 bases of the junction unmatched. The whole variable domain, remainder taken from reference TRBV5-1 and TRBJ2-1, is KAGVTQTPRYLIKTRGQQVTLSCSPISGHRSVSWYQQTPGQGLQFLFEYFSETQRNKGNFPGRFSGRQFSNSRSEMNVSTLELGDSALYLCASSFLAGVDNEQFFGPGTRLTVL.

This chain uses TRBV5-6 with TRBJ2-7, with 7 bases lining up with TRBD2. This CDR3 is built from 15 residues. With 3 bases clipped from V and 2 bases from J, the junction kept 8 bases outside the gene matches. Germline V gives CDR1 SGHDT, CDR2 YYEEEE. CDR3 bases: TGTGCCAGCAGCTGGAGCGGGGACGGCCCCTACGAGCAGTACTTC. Translated: CASSWSGDGPYEQYF.

The CDR3 loop is CSAAFASYEQYF. CDR3 coding DNA: TGCAGTGCTGCCTTCGCTTCCTACGAGCAGTACTTC. The chain combines TRBV20-1 with TRBJ2-7; D uncertain. Trimming took off 5 bases at V and 1 base at J, with 9 bases between the two ends. There are 12 residues in the CDR3. Germline CDR1 DFQATT, CDR2 SNEGSKA (reference sequence).

The rearrangement joins TRBV20-1 to TRBJ2-3; 10 positions match TRBD2. This CDR3 spans 15 amino acids. Germline loops: CDR1 DFQATT, CDR2 SNEGSKA (reference sequence). V gave up 5 bases and J gave up 0 bases; unmatched junction bases: 5. Here the CDR3 reads CSAPKREGSTDTQYF. The CDR3 coding sequence is TGCAGTGCTCCTAAGCGGGAGGGGAGCACAGATACGCAGTATTTT.

CDR3 bases: TGTGCCTGGACAAACCAAGAGACCCAGTACTTC. This sequence encodes CAWTNQETQYF. The rearrangement links TRBV30 to TRBJ2-5; D is undetermined. The ends were cut back, 4 bases at V and 0 bases at J, with 3 bases in the middle. The CDR3 is 11 amino acids. Germline V CDR1 and CDR2: GTSNPN, SVGIG (reference sequence).

This clonotype has only one observation. Germline is not matched at one junction end, which may reflect a read error. The chain uses TRBV6-6 and TRBJ1-4; TRBD1 might be the D (5 bases). Germline V gives CDR1 MNHNY, CDR2 SVGAGI (reference sequence). The CDR3 contains 16 residues. The CDR3 DNA reads as TGTGCCAGCAGTCCAACAAGGGGTTCGGTTAATGGAAAACTGTTTTTT. This translates into CASSPTRGSVNGKLFF.

The V gene is TRBV6-6, the J gene TRBJ2-7; 7 nucleotides agree with TRBD2. CDR1 is MNHNY, CDR2 SVGAGI, per germline (reference sequence). This CDR3 has 13 residues. J lost 3 bases, V lost 7 bases, and 6 bases had no gene match. This chain's CDR3 is CASTTSVYYEQYF. In DNA form, the CDR3 reads TGTGCCAGCACTACTAGCGTTTACTACGAGCAGTACTTC.

J is TRBJ2-7 and V is TRBV2, with D tentatively TRBD1 (5 bases). Germline CDR1 SNHLY, CDR2 FYNNEI. Deletions cut 7 bases from V and 0 bases from J, with 13 bases between. This CDR3 region has 14 residues. CDR3 amino acids: CASITGTSSYEQYF. In DNA, the CDR3 is TGTGCCAGCATTACAGGAACAAGCTCCTACGAGCAGTACTTC.